The present T cell receptor beta chain was sequenced within a study of cytomegalovirus exposure and HLA in healthy donors. PCR employed 60 Vbeta and 13 Jbeta primers. Generated by immunoSEQ multiplex PCR, the TCRdb table keeps only in-frame clones and is missing some. Here the sample spans over 150,000 clones, 78% being singletons. This TCR came from a woman between 50 and 59 years old in good health and CMV-seropositive. Sequencing was performed on PBMCs.

The CDR3 nucleotides are TGTGCCAGCAGCCCGGTTGGGACATATGGCTACACCTTC. It translates to CASSPVGTYGYTF. The gene calls are TRBV25-1 and TRBJ1-2; TRBD1 is a possible D gene (6 bases). Between the trimmed V and J ends, which lost 6 bases and 5 bases, there was a span of 13 bases. Germline CDR1 is MGHDK and CDR2 is SYGVNS. The CDR3 is made up of 13 amino acids.